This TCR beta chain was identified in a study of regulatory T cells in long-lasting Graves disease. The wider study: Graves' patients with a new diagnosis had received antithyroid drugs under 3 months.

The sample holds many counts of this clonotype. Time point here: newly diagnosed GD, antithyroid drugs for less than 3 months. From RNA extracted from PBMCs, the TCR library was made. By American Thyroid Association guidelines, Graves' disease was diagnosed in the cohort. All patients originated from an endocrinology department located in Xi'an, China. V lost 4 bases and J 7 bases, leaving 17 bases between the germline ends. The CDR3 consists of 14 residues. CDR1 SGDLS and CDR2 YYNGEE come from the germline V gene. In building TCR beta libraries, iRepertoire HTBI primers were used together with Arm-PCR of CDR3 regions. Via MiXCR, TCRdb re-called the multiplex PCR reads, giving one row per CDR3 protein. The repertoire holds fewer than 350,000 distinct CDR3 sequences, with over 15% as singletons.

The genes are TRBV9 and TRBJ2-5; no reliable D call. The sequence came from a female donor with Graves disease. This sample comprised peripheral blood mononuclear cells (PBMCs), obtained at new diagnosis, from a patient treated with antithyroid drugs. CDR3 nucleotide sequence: TGTGCCAGCAGCCCACCCCCCCCTTTGGTGACCCAGTACTTC. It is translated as CASSPPPPLVTQYF.